The following is a TCR beta chain sequence with its context. This record comes from a study of blood T cell repertoires in COVID-19. Study background: Samples taken during acute and convalescent COVID-19 were collected in the United States, Italy and Spain. T cells, B-cell-depleted T cells, or PBMCs provided the cDNA or gDNA that served as material.

Recruited during active infection, patients (from Seattle) were subsequently followed longitudinally. The germline gives CDR1 LGHNA, CDR2 YSLEER. Trimming removed 1 base at V and 4 bases at J, with 9 bases between. The CDR3 runs to 14 residues. Using immunoSEQ multiplex PCR, the repertoire was profiled, and TCRdb retains in-frame clones only, with some absent. This sample has 390,000 or so clones, with over 75% found just once. J is TRBJ2-3 and V is TRBV4-3; the D gene is possibly TRBD2 (5 bases). The sequenced sample was peripheral blood. The receptor was derived from a woman aged 25-40 years with COVID-19, enrolled during active disease. CDR3 sequence: CASSQGNGADTQYF. The CDR3 DNA sequence: TGCGCCAGCAGCCAAGGGAACGGGGCAGATACGCAGTATTTT.